This entry lists 15 T cell receptor beta chains sequenced from one sample in a study of T cell clones after liver transplantation. Sequencing used immunoSEQ multiplex PCR; TCRdb keeps in-frame clones, though not all of them. The table has roughly 55,000 clones, about 81% seen once. The sequencing used CD4+ T cells from blood, collected before liver transplant. Every receptor here comes from a human donor who received a liver transplant.

This sequence joins TRBV9 and TRBJ2-7; D may match TRBD1 or TRBD2 (5 bases each). The CDR3 has 14 amino acids. The V end lost 0 bases, the J end lost 2 bases, and 9 bases lay between the germline ends. Germline lookup yields CDR1 SGDLS and CDR2 YYNGEE. Here the CDR3 DNA reads TGTGCCAGCAGCGTAGAAGGGGACCCCTACGAGCAGTACTTC. Translating gives CASSVEGDPYEQYF.

This clone is medium-sized by share. The genes are TRBV5-1 and TRBJ2-1; D uncertain. In germline, CDR1 is SGHRS, CDR2 YFSETQ. Trimming shortened V by 3 bases and J by 6 bases, and 10 bases separated the two germline ends. The CDR3 length is 13 residues. CDR3 sequence (DNA): TGCGCCAGCAGCTCCCCCTCCCCCAATGAGCAGTTCTTC. Protein product: CASSSPSPNEQFF.

This clone was picked up one time. V gene TRBV19 combines with J gene TRBJ1-5; D is unresolved. CDR1 is LNHDA, CDR2 SQIVND, per germline (reference sequence). This CDR3 contains 13 residues. V gave up 6 bases and J gave up 6 bases, with 12 bases separating them. The CDR3 sequence is CASRFGRGQPQHF. DNA of the CDR3: TGTGCCAGTAGGTTCGGGCGGGGTCAGCCCCAGCATTTT.

V is TRBV19 and J is TRBJ2-1; TRBD1 is a possible D gene (5 bases). The CDR3 has 15 residues. V was cut by 3 bases and J by 7 bases, with 16 bases left in between. Per the germline V gene, CDR1 is LNHDA and CDR2 is SQIVND (reference sequence). CDR3 amino acids: CASSIGQGPWNEQFF. CDR3 in DNA: TGTGCCAGTAGTATCGGGCAGGGTCCTTGGAATGAGCAGTTCTTC.

The rearrangement joins TRBV7-9 to TRBJ2-5; TRBD2 matches 7 bases. After removal of 1 base from V and 4 bases from J, the junction contained 6 bases not matched to a gene. Germline V gives CDR1 SEHNR, CDR2 FQNEAQ (reference sequence). CDR3 size: 15 residues. The CDR3 nucleotides read TGTGCCAGCAGCTTAGTGGTGGGAGGGTCAGAGACCCAGTACTTC. Encoded protein: CASSLVVGGSETQYF.

The chain links TRBV28 to TRBJ2-1; weak D call: TRBD2 (5 bases). The CDR3 is 15 residues long. Germline CDR1 is MDHEN and CDR2 is SYDVKM. V gave up 4 bases and J gave up 0 bases, with 10 bases separating them. CDR3 bases: TGTGCCAGCAGTTCTCAGCGGAGCTCCTACAATGAGCAGTTCTTC. Protein product: CASSSQRSSYNEQFF. Supplemented by reference TRBV28 and TRBJ2-1, the full variable domain reads DVKVTQSSRYLVKRTGEKVFLECVQDMDHENMFWYRQDPGLGLRLIYFSYDVKMKEKGDIPEGYSVSREKKERFSLILESASTNQTSMYLCASSSQRSSYNEQFFGPGTRLTVL.

The CDR3 is CASSVLPQGLLFF. DNA of the CDR3: TGCGCCAGCAGTGTTCTCCCACAGGGTTTACTGTTTTTT. This chain joins TRBV10-1 and TRBJ1-4; the D gene is possibly TRBD1 (6 bases). Germline V gives CDR1 WNHNN, CDR2 SYGVQD (reference sequence). The CDR3 extends over 13 amino acids. Trimming stripped 4 bases from V and 13 bases from J, with 16 bases between.

V usage is TRBV14 and J usage is TRBJ1-1; D call uncertain. Deletions cut 0 bases from V and 7 bases from J, with 9 bases between. The CDR3 sequence is 13 residues long. Germline V gene lookup returns CDR1 SGHDN and CDR2 FVKESK. The CDR3 DNA sequence: TGTGCCAGCAGCCAAGACAGGCACTTTGAAGCTTTCTTT. Translation: CASSQDRHFEAFF.

This rearrangement joins TRBV6-5 to TRBJ2-7; TRBD1 aligns across 9 bases. V was pared by 6 bases and J by 3 bases, with 9 bases of the junction left unmatched. Per germline, CDR1 MNHEY and CDR2 SVGAGI. The CDR3 is 15 amino acids. The CDR3: CASRNSGTGLYEQYF. DNA of the CDR3: TGTGCCAGCAGAAACTCCGGGACAGGGCTCTACGAGCAGTACTTC.

V is TRBV2 and J is TRBJ2-3; 8 bases line up with TRBD2. This CDR3 is 15 amino acids long. Trimming at V came to 8 bases and at J to 1 base, leaving 8 bases not matched to a gene. CDR1 and CDR2 from the germline V gene are SNHLY and FYNNEI. DNA of the CDR3: TGTGCCAGCGCCCCCGGGGGGGCCGGCACAGATACGCAGTATTTT. Amino acids: CASAPGGAGTDTQYF.

Details on this clone: One end of the junction does not line up with germline, which may come from a read error. The gene calls are TRBV4-1 and TRBJ1-4; D ambiguous. CDR3 size: 13 residues. CDR1 and CDR2 (germline): MGHRA, YSYEKL. The DNA for the CDR3 is TGCACCAGCAGCCAATGGCGGGGTGAAAAACTGTTTTTT. Translated, it gives CTSSQWRGEKLFF.

This chain connects TRBV21-1 to TRBJ2-1; the table's TRBD2 call for D was not verified on the DNA. TRBV21-1 is a documented pseudogene. This CDR3 has 18 amino acids. The DNA of the CDR3 is TGTGCCAGCAGCAAAGTGGCTGGAACTAGCGGGGGGGACCATGAGCAGTTCTTC. Protein: CASSKVAGTSGGDHEQFF.

The chain uses TRBV7-2 and TRBJ2-5; D unclear. The CDR3 has 12 residues. Looked up from germline, CDR1 is SGHTA and CDR2 is FQGNSA. Deletions cut 5 bases from V and 0 bases from J, with 4 bases between. CDR3 amino acids: CASSEYQETQYF. CDR3 bases: TGTGCCAGCAGCGAATACCAAGAGACCCAGTACTTC.

V is TRBV5-1 and J is TRBJ2-1; TRBD1 agrees at 7 bases. With V trimmed by 4 bases and J by 7 bases, 8 bases remained unmatched. Germline CDR1 SGHRS, CDR2 YFSETQ. CDR3 length: 14 residues. CDR3: CASSLGQVVNEQFF. CDR3 nucleotide sequence: TGCGCCAGCAGCCTAGGACAGGTGGTAAATGAGCAGTTCTTC.

The chain combines TRBV25-1 with TRBJ1-3; D is undetermined. The V end was cut by 6 bases, the J end by 0 bases, with 9 bases between. There are 14 residues in the CDR3. Germline V gene lookup returns CDR1 MGHDK and CDR2 SYGVNS. CDR3 DNA: TGTGCCAGCAGCCCCCGCTCCTCTGGAAACACCATATATTTT. Its protein is CASSPRSSGNTIYF. Looking up the rest from reference TRBV25-1 and TRBJ1-3 gives the full variable domain: EADIYQTPRYLVIGTGKKITLECSQTMGHDKMYWYQQDPGMELHLIHYSYGVNSTEKGDLSSESTVSRIRTEHFPLTLESARPSHTSQYLCASSPRSSGNTIYFGEGSWLTVV.